A single sample gave rise to the 23 T cell receptor beta chains below, sequenced in a study of cytomegalovirus exposure and HLA in healthy donors. PCR was performed using 60 Vbeta and 13 Jbeta primers. The data were produced by immunoSEQ multiplex PCR, yet TCRdb's version contains in-frame clones alone and is incomplete. The sample holds under 200,000 clones; around three quarters are singletons and the top ten take 5% to 7%. Sequencing was done on a sample of PBMCs. These receptors all stem from a man aged 35 to 55 in good health and CMV-seronegative.

This clone was found a few times. The CDR3 sequence: CASSDRDRSNIQYF. For the CDR3, the DNA is TGTGCCAGTAGTGATCGGGACAGATCAAACATTCAGTACTTC. This sequence joins TRBV19 and TRBJ2-4; 7 nucleotides match TRBD1. Germline V lookup: CDR1 LNHDA, CDR2 SQIVND (reference sequence). This CDR3 region has 14 residues. With V trimmed by 5 bases and J by 6 bases, 7 bases remained unmatched.

The rearrangement joins TRBV6-1 to TRBJ2-7; D gene uncertain. Per germline, CDR1 MNHNS and CDR2 SASEGT. CDR3 length equals 15 residues. V shed 1 base and J shed 3 bases, with 13 bases lying between them. CDR3 residues: CASSEGTSPYYEQYF. CDR3 DNA: TGTGCCAGCAGTGAAGGAACGTCCCCCTACTACGAGCAGTACTTC.

The V and J genes are TRBV7-7 and TRBJ2-2; 11 bases line up with TRBD2. CDR1 is SSHAT and CDR2 is FNYEAQ in the germline V gene (reference sequence). Trimming cost V 8 bases and J 6 bases; bases outside gene matches: 11. There are 16 residues in the CDR3. The CDR3 here is CASAGQLAGGSGELFF. CDR3 DNA sequence: TGTGCCAGCGCGGGCCAGCTAGCGGGGGGCTCCGGGGAGCTGTTTTTT.

The chain carries TRBV5-1 and TRBJ1-1; TRBD1 matches at 8 bases. Germline CDR1 reads SGHRS; CDR2 reads YFSETQ. The V gene end was trimmed by 2 bases and the J gene end by 4 bases; junction bases not matched to a gene: 7. This CDR3 has 15 amino acids. CDR3 region: CASSLGTGMGTEAFF. CDR3 nucleotides: TGCGCCAGCAGCTTAGGGACAGGAATGGGCACTGAAGCTTTCTTT.

CDR3 loop: CASSRPGLSDEKLFF. CDR3 DNA sequence: TGTGCCAGCAGTCGCCCGGGACTGTCGGATGAAAAACTGTTTTTT. V is TRBV6-6 and J is TRBJ1-4, with D possibly being TRBD1 (5 bases). Germline CDR1 reads MNHNY; CDR2 reads SVGAGI (reference sequence). The CDR3 sequence is 15 residues long. V was clipped by 5 bases and J by 6 bases, with 16 bases between them.

A remark on this clone: One end of the junction varies from germline; a read error may be responsible. This chain connects TRBV12-5 to TRBJ2-7; D is uncertain. Germline V lookup: CDR1 LGHNT, CDR2 FRNRAP. The length of the CDR3 is 15 residues. CDR3 protein: CASGLVHGPAYEQYF. The DNA of the CDR3 is TGCGCTAGTGGTTTGGTACATGGGCCCGCCTACGAGCAGTACTTC. The entire variable domain, with the rest obtained from reference TRBV12-5 and TRBJ2-7, is as follows: DARVTQTPRHKVTEMGQEVTMRCQPILGHNTVFWYRQTMMQGLELLAYFRNRAPLDDSGMPKDRFSAEMPDATLATLKIQPSEPRDSAVYFCASGLVHGPAYEQYFGPGTRLTVT.

V is TRBV6-1 and J is TRBJ2-1; TRBD1 matches at 7 bases. Germline trimming cut 3 bases from V and 6 bases from J; bases unmatched to any gene: 5. CDR1 is MNHNS, CDR2 SASEGT, per germline. The CDR3 length is 14 residues. In DNA, the CDR3 is TGTGCCAGCAGTGAGACAGGGCTGCGCAATGAGCAGTTCTTC. It translates to CASSETGLRNEQFF.

The chain recombines TRBV7-9 with TRBJ2-2, with D perhaps matching TRBD2 (5 bases). CDR3 size: 13 residues. V was pared by 5 bases and J by 4 bases, with 8 bases between. Germline CDR1 SEHNR, CDR2 FQNEAQ (reference sequence). CDR3 region: CASSRGFTGELFF. CDR3 in DNA: TGTGCCAGCAGCCGAGGGTTCACCGGGGAGCTGTTTTTT. The whole variable domain, filled in from reference TRBV7-9 and TRBJ2-2, reads DTGVSQNPRHKITKRGQNVTFRCDPISEHNRLYWYRQTLGQGPEFLTYFQNEAQLEKSRLLSDRFSAERPKGSFSTLEIQRTEQGDSAMYLCASSRGFTGELFFGEGSRLTVL.

The chain has TRBV21-1 and TRBJ1-1. TRBV21-1 is labeled a pseudogene. CDR3 length: 16 amino acids. CDR3 amino acids: CASTQEVAGENTEAFF. The CDR3 DNA follows: TGTGCCAGCACCCAAGAAGTGGCGGGGGAGAACACTGAAGCTTTCTTT.

This chain links TRBV6-5 with TRBJ2-3, with D possibly TRBD2 on 6 matching bases. CDR1 MNHEY and CDR2 SVGAGI come from the germline V gene. Between the trimmed V and J ends, which lost 5 bases and 1 base, there was a span of 10 bases. This CDR3 comprises 14 residues. CDR3 residues: CASSHIAGTDTQYF. The CDR3 bases are TGTGCCAGCAGTCACATAGCGGGCACAGATACGCAGTATTTT.

The J gene is TRBJ2-7, the V gene TRBV5-4, with 10 bases identical to TRBD1. J lost 2 bases, V lost 4 bases, and 6 bases had no gene match. The length of the CDR3 is 15 residues. The germline CDR1 and CDR2 sequences are SGHNT and YYREEE (reference sequence). The CDR3 is CASSPPGQGTYEQYF. DNA for the CDR3: TGTGCCAGCAGCCCTCCGGGACAGGGGACCTACGAGCAGTACTTC.

As to this clone: This same CDR3 is encoded by further DNA sequences in the sample. The chain combines TRBV7-9 with TRBJ2-1; TRBD2 aligns across 11 bases. This CDR3 region has 15 residues. The germline V gene has CDR1 SEHNR and CDR2 FQNEAQ (reference sequence). V lost 6 bases to trimming and J lost 8 bases; unmatched junction nucleotides: 9. CDR3 sequence (DNA): TGTGCCAGCAGTGTCGGGACTAGCGGACAGGATGAGCAGTTCTTC. Its translation: CASSVGTSGQDEQFF.

CDR3 in DNA: TGTGCCAGTAGGAGAACTGAAGCTTTCTTT. Amino acids: CASRRTEAFF. The chain links TRBV19 to TRBJ1-1; no clear D gene. The CDR3 extends over 10 amino acids. Germline loops: CDR1 LNHDA, CDR2 SQIVND (reference sequence). Trimming stripped 6 bases from V and 5 bases from J, with 4 bases between.

V gene TRBV6-5 combines with J gene TRBJ2-3, with D possibly TRBD1 on 6 matching bases. Germline V lookup: CDR1 MNHEY, CDR2 SVGAGI. This CDR3 is 15 amino acids long. The V end lost 5 bases, the J end lost 9 bases, and 21 bases lay between the germline ends. Written as DNA, the CDR3 is TGTGCCAGCAGTCCCGGACAGCAGAGTAGAATAACGCAGTATTTT. Amino acids: CASSPGQQSRITQYF.

This clone was picked up a small number of times. The chain has TRBV10-2 and TRBJ2-3; possible D gene TRBD2, 6 bases. V was cut by 2 bases and J by 3 bases, with 18 bases left in between. The CDR3 has 17 residues. CDR1 and CDR2 from the germline V gene are WSHSY and SAAADI. Here the CDR3 DNA reads TGCGCCAGCAGTGAGGCAGTCATGGACGGGAGAACAGATACGCAGTATTTT. Translating gives CASSEAVMDGRTDTQYF.

The rearrangement links TRBV6-6 to TRBJ1-1; tentatively, D is TRBD1 (6 bases). The length of the CDR3 is 15 residues. Trimming took 7 bases from V and 3 from J, leaving 18 bases between them. Germline-derived CDR1 and CDR2 are MNHNY and SVGAGI (reference sequence). The CDR3 loop is CASNRRQGTDTEAFF. The CDR3 nucleotides are TGTGCCAGCAACCGTCGTCAGGGGACGGACACTGAAGCTTTCTTT.

The sample holds one count of this clone. The CDR3 loop reads CAISGDSSNQPQHF. CDR3 nucleotide sequence: TGTGCCATCAGTGGGGACAGTAGCAATCAGCCCCAGCATTTT. V is TRBV10-3 and J is TRBJ1-5; 7 bases align to TRBD1. This CDR3 comprises 14 residues. CDR1 ENHRY and CDR2 SYGVKD come from the germline V gene. V gave up 4 bases and J gave up 0 bases; unmatched junction bases: 0.

This clone was seen a few times. The J gene is TRBJ2-5, the V gene TRBV7-9; D is possibly TRBD2 (6 bases). V dropped 1 base and J dropped 4 bases, with 10 bases sitting between them. Germline V lookup: CDR1 SEHNR, CDR2 FQNEAQ (reference sequence). There are 14 residues in the CDR3. As DNA, the CDR3 is TGTGCCAGCAGCTTAGGAGGAGGGTTAGAGACCCAGTACTTC. This sequence encodes CASSLGGGLETQYF.

The J gene is TRBJ1-3, the V gene TRBV4-3; no reliable D call. Per the germline V gene, CDR1 is LGHNA and CDR2 is YSLEER. Trimming removed 0 bases at V and 0 bases at J, with 9 bases between. The CDR3 is 16 residues long. The CDR3: CASSQDPKSSGNTIYF. CDR3 DNA sequence: TGCGCCAGCAGCCAAGACCCCAAGAGCTCTGGAAACACCATATATTTT.

The chain combines TRBV2 with TRBJ2-7; D is ambiguous. In germline, CDR1 is SNHLY, CDR2 FYNNEI. V was shortened by 3 bases and J by 3 bases, with 9 bases between the two germline ends. The CDR3 is 13 amino acids. The CDR3 region is CASSDTRYYEQYF. The CDR3 DNA reads TGTGCCAGCAGTGACACAAGATACTACGAGCAGTACTTC. The whole variable domain, filled in from reference TRBV2 and TRBJ2-7, reads EPEVTQTPSHQVTQMGQEVILRCVPISNHLYFYWYRQILGQKVEFLVSFYNNEISEKSEIFDDQFSVERPDGSNFTLKIRSTKLEDSAMYFCASSDTRYYEQYFGPGTRLTVT.

This chain connects TRBV18 to TRBJ1-2; D gene uncertain. CDR3 length equals 14 residues. Germline V gene sequence: CDR1 KGHSH, CDR2 LQKENI. Trimming removed 1 base from V and 6 bases from J, with 12 bases in between. CDR3 coding DNA: TGTGCCAGCTCACCACTAGGTAGCGAGAATGGCTACACCTTC. Protein: CASSPLGSENGYTF.

The rearrangement uses TRBV6-1 and TRBJ2-5, with D tentatively TRBD1 (5 bases). The germline V gene has CDR1 MNHNS and CDR2 SASEGT. V was cut by 9 bases and J by 1 base, with 9 bases left in between. The CDR3 consists of 12 residues. CDR3 bases: TGTGCCAGTACCAGGGTCCAAGAGACCCAGTACTTC. It translates to CASTRVQETQYF.

Remarks on this clone: Distinct nucleotide sequences in the sample also encode this CDR3. The V call is TRBV30, the J call TRBJ1-5, with 7 bases fitting TRBD1. The ends lost 0 bases at V and 7 bases at J; junction bases unmatched: 3. The CDR3 covers 13 residues. Germline values: CDR1 GTSNPN, CDR2 SVGIG (reference sequence). The CDR3 sequence: CAWSVQGDQPQHF. CDR3 coding DNA: TGTGCCTGGAGTGTCCAGGGGGACCAGCCCCAGCATTTT.